One and the same sample provided the 16 T cell receptor beta chains below, sequenced in a study of T-cell reconstitution after alpha-beta-depleted transplantation in children. A library of TCRbeta sequences, prepared with unique molecular identifiers, was generated. In TCRdb, the PCR reads were re-called with MiXCR into one record per CDR3 protein. The data hold 250,000 to 400,000 distinct CDR3 sequences, with 23% observed a single time. The material sequenced was PBMCs, mostly from graft donor cells, taken 180 days after TCRalphabeta/CD19-depleted stem cell transplant. The receptors come from a male patient younger than 18 who had a stem cell transplant for acute lymphoblastic leukemia, so the T cells may come from the graft donor.

V and J are TRBV12-3 or TRBV12-4 and TRBJ1-2; no reliable D call. CDR3 length: 12 amino acids. Trimming cost V 1 base and J 3 bases, with 3 bases left between them. DNA for the CDR3: TGTGCCAGCAGTTTAGGCTACTATGGCTACACCTTC. It is translated as CASSLGYYGYTF.

The chain recombines TRBV11-3 with TRBJ1-1, with 7 positions matching TRBD1. This CDR3 is built from 15 residues. The V and J ends lost 4 bases and 0 bases, in that order; junction bases with no gene match: 5. Looked up from germline, CDR1 is SGHNT and CDR2 is YENEEA. The CDR3 is CASSSRGAMNTEAFF. CDR3 DNA: TGTGCCAGCAGCTCCAGGGGGGCGATGAACACTGAAGCTTTCTTT.

This clonotype was observed a handful of times. V is TRBV5-1 and J is TRBJ1-3, with D unresolved. V shed 1 base and J shed 0 bases, with 11 bases lying between them. Germline V lookup: CDR1 SGHRS, CDR2 YFSETQ. The CDR3 spans 16 residues. CDR3 nucleotide sequence: TGCGCCAGCAGCTTGCGACACCAGAGCTCTGGAAACACCATATATTTT. Translated: CASSLRHQSSGNTIYF.

This clonotype was observed many times. CDR3 DNA: TGCAGTGCTAGAATCCCGGACAGCACAGATACGCAGTATTTT. Protein product: CSARIPDSTDTQYF. The V and J genes are TRBV20-1 and TRBJ2-3; D gene ambiguous. Trimming stripped 2 bases from V and 0 bases from J, with 9 bases between. Looked up from germline, CDR1 is DFQATT and CDR2 is SNEGSKA (reference sequence). This CDR3 has 14 amino acids.

This clonotype was seen a few times. The chain has TRBV7-7 and TRBJ2-5, with 9 bases lining up with TRBD1. This CDR3 has 15 residues. V lost 5 bases, J lost 5 bases, and 9 bases stayed unmatched. The germline V gene has CDR1 SSHAT and CDR2 FNYEAQ (reference sequence). CDR3 amino acids: CASSPGTGNWETQYF. The CDR3 region has the DNA TGTGCCAGCAGCCCTGGGACAGGGAACTGGGAGACCCAGTACTTC. Using reference TRBV7-7 and TRBJ2-5 for the parts outside the CDR3, the full variable domain is GAGVSQSPRYKVTKRGQDVTLRCDPISSHATLYWYQQALGQGPEFLTYFNYEAQPDKSGLPSDRFSAERPEGSISTLTIQRTEQRDSAMYRCASSPGTGNWETQYFGPGTRLLVL.

CDR3 DNA sequence: TGTGCCAGCAGCCTCCCGGGACAGGCGGTGCCATGGCGCTACACCTTC. It encodes CASSLPGQAVPWRYTF. The chain employs TRBV7-3 and TRBJ1-2, with TRBD1 matching over 8 bases. Per germline, CDR1 SGHTA and CDR2 FQGTGA. The CDR3 is made up of 16 amino acids. J lost 9 bases, V lost 5 bases, and 17 bases had no gene match.

The V and J genes are TRBV7-9 and TRBJ2-7; a weak D match, TRBD2 (6 bases). CDR1 is SEHNR and CDR2 is FQNEAQ in the germline V gene (reference sequence). This CDR3 spans 16 amino acids. Trimming took off 5 bases at V and 0 bases at J, with 17 bases between the two ends. The CDR3 sequence: CASSPTLATISYEQYF. The CDR3 DNA is TGTGCCAGCAGCCCAACGCTAGCGACTATCTCCTACGAGCAGTACTTC.

This sequence joins TRBV5-1 and TRBJ2-3, with 8 bases lining up with TRBD1. V lost 3 bases and J lost 0; bases outside the gene matches: 3. Germline V gene lookup returns CDR1 SGHRS and CDR2 YFSETQ. The CDR3 is made up of 15 amino acids. CDR3 in amino acids: CASSSTGDSTDTQYF. The DNA of the CDR3 is TGCGCCAGCAGCTCGACAGGGGATAGCACAGATACGCAGTATTTT.

This clonotype was seen a handful of times. The chain employs TRBV5-1 and TRBJ2-7; D uncertain. CDR1 is SGHRS, CDR2 YFSETQ, per germline. The CDR3 runs to 16 residues. With 3 bases removed from V and 2 bases from J, the gap between germline ends came to 18 bases. The CDR3: CASSWHGMDLAYEQYF. The CDR3 DNA is TGCGCCAGCAGCTGGCATGGGATGGATTTGGCCTACGAGCAGTACTTC.

The chain is built from TRBV5-1 and TRBJ2-7, with D possibly matching TRBD2 (6 bases). This CDR3 has 14 residues. The V end was cut by 3 bases, the J end by 2 bases, with 12 bases between. Germline values: CDR1 SGHRS, CDR2 YFSETQ. The CDR3, as DNA: TGCGCCAGCAGCTCGCGGGACTTTCCCTACGAGCAGTACTTC. Its protein product is CASSSRDFPYEQYF.

This clonotype has only a few counts. The CDR3 loop reads CAISERGVETQYF. Here the CDR3 DNA reads TGTGCCATCAGTGAAAGGGGGGTGGAGACCCAGTACTTC. The chain carries TRBV10-3 and TRBJ2-5; the D call may be TRBD1 or TRBD2 (6 bases each). This CDR3 contains 13 residues. Germline-derived CDR1 and CDR2 are ENHRY and SYGVKD. The ends were cut back, 3 bases at V and 5 bases at J, with 10 bases in the middle.

This clonotype has only a few counts. The chain employs TRBV6-5 and TRBJ2-5, with TRBD2 matching over 10 bases. There are 15 residues in the CDR3. With V trimmed by 4 bases and J by 2 bases, 4 bases remained unmatched. CDR1 is MNHEY and CDR2 is SVGAGI in the germline V gene. The CDR3: CASSLAGGDQETQYF. The DNA for the CDR3 is TGTGCCAGCAGTTTAGCGGGAGGAGATCAAGAGACCCAGTACTTC.

This clonotype was detected a few times. The rearrangement uses TRBV25-1 and TRBJ2-5; D gene ambiguous. Trimming pared 8 bases from V and 4 bases from J, leaving 8 bases between. Germline CDR1 and CDR2: MGHDK and SYGVNS. The CDR3 is made up of 11 amino acids. In DNA, the CDR3 is TGTGCCAGCGGAGCTAGAGAGACCCAGTACTTC. This gives the protein CASGARETQYF. Full variable domain (outside the CDR3, taken from reference TRBV25-1 and TRBJ2-5): EADIYQTPRYLVIGTGKKITLECSQTMGHDKMYWYQQDPGMELHLIHYSYGVNSTEKGDLSSESTVSRIRTEHFPLTLESARPSHTSQYLCASGARETQYFGPGTRLLVL.

This clonotype turned up a few times. This rearrangement joins TRBV20-1 to TRBJ2-2; either TRBD1 or TRBD2 may supply D (6 bases each). CDR1 is DFQATT, CDR2 SNEGSKA, per germline (reference sequence). This CDR3 has 15 amino acids. V was shortened by 0 bases and J by 3 bases, with 11 bases between the two germline ends. The CDR3 is CSARDRGLYTGELFF. For the CDR3, the DNA is TGCAGTGCTAGAGACCGGGGGCTGTACACCGGGGAGCTGTTTTTT.

The rearrangement uses TRBV6-1 and TRBJ2-7, with D possibly matching TRBD1 (5 bases). Germline CDR1 MNHNS, CDR2 SASEGT. The V end lost 5 bases, the J end lost 3 bases, and 14 bases lay between the germline ends. CDR3 length: 14 amino acids. For the CDR3, the DNA is TGTGCCAGCAGTCTTAGCAAAAGGGGCTACGAGCAGTACTTC. Protein: CASSLSKRGYEQYF.

A few counts support this clonotype. The rearrangement uses TRBV6-5 and TRBJ1-4; a weak D match, TRBD1 (5 bases). Germline V gives CDR1 MNHEY, CDR2 SVGAGI. This CDR3 spans 15 amino acids. V dropped 0 bases and J dropped 7 bases, with 12 bases sitting between them. CDR3 sequence reads: CASSYSNRWFEKLFF. As DNA, the CDR3 is TGTGCCAGCAGTTACTCGAACAGGTGGTTTGAAAAACTGTTTTTT.